This T cell receptor (beta chain) was profiled in a study of T cells in Graves' hyperthyroidism and ophthalmopathy. Study context: Before treatment of any kind, peripheral blood was taken at initial diagnosis. Study observations and caveats: Also found in blood were most expanded thyroid clonotypes above 0.001.

This CDR3 comprises 15 residues. Per the germline V gene, CDR1 is SGHTA and CDR2 is FQGNSA. V gave up 4 bases and J gave up 1 base, with 11 bases separating them. This clonotype was counted at least ten times. Its specificity is not known. TCR beta CDR3 regions were amplified from RNA. The HTBI set primed first-round TCR CDR3 RT-PCR. TCRdb itself ran the multiplex PCR reads through MiXCR, one entry per CDR3 protein. The sample has fewer than 200,000 distinct CDR3 sequences, over 8% seen once. The study enrolled patients aged 18 to 65 with newly diagnosed hyperthyroidism of under 2 months' duration. PBMCs stemmed from 10 ml fresh peripheral blood.

The source of this sequence is a woman under 30 with Graves' hyperthyroidism that later progressed to Graves' ophthalmopathy. Sequencing was performed on blood. V is TRBV7-2 and J is TRBJ1-3; maybe TRBD1 (6 bases). The CDR3 here is CASSSSGQSGNTIYF. The DNA for the CDR3 is TGTGCCAGCAGCTCATCAGGACAGTCTGGAAACACCATATATTTT.